The 21 T cell receptor beta chains listed next were all sequenced from one sample in a study of early T cells in non-severe SARS-CoV-2 infection. TCRdb independently ran MiXCR on the 5' RACE reads; one entry per CDR3 protein. This sample has roughly 54,000 distinct CDR3 sequences, with over 5% found just once. Sequences were obtained from whole blood. All receptors derive from an adult who was a healthcare worker with PCR-confirmed SARS-CoV-2 infection or an uninfected control (not recorded which).

The sample holds many counts of this clonotype. J is TRBJ1-5 and V is TRBV5-5; 9 nucleotides align to TRBD1. Trimming took 4 bases from V and 1 from J; bases not matched to a gene: 6. The V gene's germline CDR1 is SGHKS and CDR2 YYEKEE (reference sequence). The CDR3 is 16 amino acids. CDR3 DNA: TGTGCCAGCAGCCCGACGACAGGGGGAAGCAATCAGCCCCAGCATTTT. This sequence encodes CASSPTTGGSNQPQHF. Full variable domain (missing parts from reference TRBV5-5 and TRBJ1-5): DAGVTQSPTHLIKTRGQQVTLRCSPISGHKSVSWYQQVLGQGPQFIFQYYEKEERGRGNFPDRFSARQFPNYSSELNVNALLLGDSALYLCASSPTTGGSNQPQHFGDGTRLSIL.

The chain couples TRBV28 to TRBJ2-6, with 7 nucleotides matching TRBD1. The germline V gene encodes CDR1 MDHEN and CDR2 SYDVKM. The CDR3 covers 16 residues. The trim removed 2 bases at V and 2 bases at J, leaving 3 bases unmatched. The CDR3 coding sequence is TGTGCCAGCAGTTTACTCACAGGGGCTGGGGCCAACGTCCTGACTTTC. Translation: CASSLLTGAGANVLTF.

This clonotype came up many times. This sequence joins TRBV3-1 and TRBJ2-1; tentatively, D is TRBD2 (7 bases). Germline V gives CDR1 LGHDT, CDR2 YNNKEL (reference sequence). Between the trimmed V and J ends, which lost 5 bases and 0 bases, there was a span of 17 bases. CDR3 length: 17 residues. The CDR3 sequence is CASSSRGGGRSYNEQFF. CDR3 sequence (DNA): TGTGCCAGCAGCTCCAGAGGCGGGGGCCGCTCCTACAATGAGCAGTTCTTC.

This clonotype was seen a few times. This chain connects TRBV2 to TRBJ1-5, with D tentatively TRBD1 (5 bases). Trimming removed 8 bases from V and 6 bases from J, with 14 bases in between. Germline lookup yields CDR1 SNHLY and CDR2 FYNNEI. The CDR3 runs 13 residues. CDR3 sequence reads: CASRGTESQPQHF. CDR3 DNA sequence: TGTGCCAGCCGGGGGACGGAGTCTCAGCCCCAGCATTTT.

This clonotype was picked up many times. This chain uses TRBV7-8 with TRBJ2-7; 13 bases map to TRBD2. Germline CDR1 SGHVS, CDR2 FQNEAQ. Trimming took 4 bases from V and 4 from J; bases not matched to a gene: 4. This CDR3 is built from 15 residues. Here the CDR3 DNA reads TGTGCCAGCAGCTCCCGGACTAGCGGGGGTTACGAGCAGTACTTC. Protein sequence: CASSSRTSGGYEQYF.

This clonotype was seen only a few times. This chain links TRBV30 with TRBJ2-3; maybe TRBD2 (6 bases). CDR1 GTSNPN and CDR2 SVGIG come from the germline V gene (reference sequence). CDR3 size: 14 residues. The germline V and J ends were trimmed by 4 bases and 2 bases, with 13 bases remaining between them. CDR3 coding DNA: TGTGCCTGGATAGGAGGGATCAACACAGATACGCAGTATTTT. Residues: CAWIGGINTDTQYF.

This clonotype was observed many times. The rearrangement joins TRBV14 to TRBJ2-1, with D perhaps given as TRBD1 or TRBD2 (5 bases each). V lost 8 bases and J 0 bases, leaving 14 bases between the germline ends. Germline V CDR1 and CDR2: SGHDN, FVKESK. CDR3 length: 15 residues. CDR3 protein: CASSRGVSSYNEQFF. As DNA, the CDR3 is TGTGCCAGCTCACGGGGCGTCAGCTCCTACAATGAGCAGTTCTTC.

This clonotype was picked up a small number of times. V and J are TRBV24-1 and TRBJ2-1; 13 bases match TRBD2. Germline CDR1 is KGHDR and CDR2 is SFDVKD. V shed 0 bases and J 7 bases; nucleotides not matched to a gene: 8. This CDR3 contains 18 residues. CDR3 residues: CATSDLKLAGGSGNEQFF. In nucleotides, the CDR3 is TGTGCCACCAGTGATTTGAAACTAGCGGGAGGGTCAGGGAATGAGCAGTTCTTC.

J is TRBJ1-1 and V is TRBV18, with TRBD1 matching over 9 bases. The CDR3 sequence is 13 residues long. CDR1 is KGHSH, CDR2 LQKENI, per germline. The trim removed 8 bases at V and 5 bases at J, leaving 6 bases unmatched. In DNA, the CDR3 is TGTGCCAGCAACAGGGGGCAGAGTACTGAAGCTTTCTTT. It yields the protein CASNRGQSTEAFF.

This clonotype was seen ten or more times. The chain has TRBV5-4 and TRBJ2-1, with unresolved D. Per germline, CDR1 SGHNT and CDR2 YYREEE (reference sequence). V shed 0 bases and J shed 7 bases, with 8 bases lying between them. This CDR3 has 13 amino acids. The CDR3 region is CASSLVERNEQFF. The CDR3 nucleotides are TGTGCCAGCAGCTTGGTGGAGAGGAATGAGCAGTTCTTC.

This clonotype was counted many times. The DNA of the CDR3 is TGTGCCAGCAGCCCCAGCCTAGCGGGAGGAGGCACCGGGGAGCTGTTTTTT. Protein: CASSPSLAGGGTGELFF. The chain couples TRBV7-2 to TRBJ2-2; 11 bases fit TRBD2. The J segment lost 4 bases and the V segment lost 5 bases, leaving 9 bases of the junction unmatched. CDR1 and CDR2 (germline): SGHTA, FQGNSA. This CDR3 comprises 17 residues.

This clonotype was seen a few times. The chain has TRBV6-5 and TRBJ2-3, with D maybe TRBD1 (6 bases). The V end lost 5 bases, the J end lost 6 bases, and 12 bases lay between the germline ends. The CDR3 runs 13 residues. Looked up from germline, CDR1 is MNHEY and CDR2 is SVGAGI. The CDR3 region has the DNA TGTGCCAGCAGTCCTACAGGGCCGGATACGCAGTATTTT. As protein: CASSPTGPDTQYF.

This clonotype was counted ten times or more. The chain couples TRBV12-3 or TRBV12-4 to TRBJ2-3; D is ambiguous. Trimming left V 6 bases short and J 6 bases short, with 10 bases between. This CDR3 is built from 12 residues. The CDR3 nucleotides read TGTGCCAGCAGCTCGACCAGGGATACGCAGTATTTT. Amino acids: CASSSTRDTQYF.

The sample holds many counts of this clonotype. This chain connects TRBV7-2 to TRBJ2-5, with unresolved D. The CDR3 totals 14 residues. V gave up 5 bases and J gave up 9 bases, with 19 bases separating them. CDR1 and CDR2 from the germline V gene are SGHTA and FQGNSA. As DNA, the CDR3 is TGTGCCAGCAGCCCCCACGGTCCCGGATCGGCCCAGTACTTC. It yields the protein CASSPHGPGSAQYF.

This clonotype came up many times. The V gene is TRBV6-6, the J gene TRBJ1-2; possibly TRBD1 for D (6 bases). V was trimmed by 6 bases and J by 4 bases, leaving 21 bases between them. CDR1 is MNHNY, CDR2 SVGAGI, per germline (reference sequence). The CDR3 is 16 residues long. The CDR3 here is CASSPPTGRRAYGYTF. Here the CDR3 DNA reads TGTGCCAGCAGCCCCCCGACAGGCCGGAGGGCCTATGGCTACACCTTC.

This clonotype was counted at least ten times. The rearrangement links TRBV7-3 to TRBJ2-3, with 7 bases identical to TRBD2. Germline V gives CDR1 SGHTA, CDR2 FQGTGA. The ends lost 5 bases at V and 3 bases at J; junction bases unmatched: 8. The CDR3 totals 15 residues. CDR3 coding DNA: TGTGCCAGCAGCCCTAGCGGAAGATCGACAGATACGCAGTATTTT. Its protein product is CASSPSGRSTDTQYF.

This clonotype was counted at least ten times. CDR3 DNA sequence: TGTGCCAGCTCACCACTAGCCGGGACAGGGCTAGGCGAGCCCCAGCATTTT. It codes for CASSPLAGTGLGEPQHF. The genes are TRBV18 and TRBJ1-5; TRBD1 agrees at 9 bases. Unmatched junction bases numbered 12, after V lost 1 base and J lost 8 bases. The CDR3 is 17 residues long. CDR1 is KGHSH and CDR2 is LQKENI in the germline V gene.

This chain uses TRBV7-8 with TRBJ1-5; D is undetermined. V lost 2 bases and J 0 bases, leaving 11 bases between the germline ends. The CDR3 extends over 16 amino acids. Looked up from germline, CDR1 is SGHVS and CDR2 is FQNEAQ. CDR3 sequence (DNA): TGTGCCAGCAGCTTATACAGCGCGAATAGCAATCAGCCCCAGCATTTT. Translation: CASSLYSANSNQPQHF.

In its sample, this clonotype was seen many times. The rearrangement uses TRBV5-4 and TRBJ2-7, with unresolved D. The length of the CDR3 is 13 residues. Germline CDR1 SGHNT, CDR2 YYREEE (reference sequence). V dropped 4 bases and J dropped 1 base, with 9 bases sitting between them. The CDR3 coding sequence is TGTGCCAGCAGCCGGGCACGTTCCTACGAGCAGTACTTC. Its protein is CASSRARSYEQYF.

J is TRBJ1-1 and V is TRBV9, with D unresolved. In germline, CDR1 is SGDLS, CDR2 YYNGEE. V was clipped by 0 bases and J by 0 bases, with 12 bases between them. There are 16 residues in the CDR3. The CDR3 nucleotides read TGTGCCAGCAGCGTAGGCTCTAGCGTACTGAACACTGAAGCTTTCTTT. It is translated as CASSVGSSVLNTEAFF.

This clonotype appeared a few times. The chain employs TRBV9 and TRBJ2-7; 8 bases map to TRBD2. CDR3 length equals 14 residues. Germline CDR1 SGDLS, CDR2 YYNGEE. After removal of 1 base from V and 6 bases from J, the junction contained 6 bases not matched to a gene. The DNA for the CDR3 is TGTGCCAGCAGCGTATCCGGGGGGGCCGCCGAGCAGTACTTC. Protein: CASSVSGGAAEQYF.